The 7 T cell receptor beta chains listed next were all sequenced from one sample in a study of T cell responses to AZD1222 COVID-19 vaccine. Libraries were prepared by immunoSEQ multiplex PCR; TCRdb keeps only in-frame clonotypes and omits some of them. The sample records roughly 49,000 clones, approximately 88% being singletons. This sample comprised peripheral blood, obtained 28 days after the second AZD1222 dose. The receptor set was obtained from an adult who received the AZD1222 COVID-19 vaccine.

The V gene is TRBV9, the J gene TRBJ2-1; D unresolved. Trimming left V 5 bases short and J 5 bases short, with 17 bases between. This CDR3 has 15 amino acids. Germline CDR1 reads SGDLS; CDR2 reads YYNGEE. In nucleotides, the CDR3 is TGTGCCAGCAGGATGCCCCGGTTGGTGGACAATGAGCAGTTCTTC. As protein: CASRMPRLVDNEQFF.

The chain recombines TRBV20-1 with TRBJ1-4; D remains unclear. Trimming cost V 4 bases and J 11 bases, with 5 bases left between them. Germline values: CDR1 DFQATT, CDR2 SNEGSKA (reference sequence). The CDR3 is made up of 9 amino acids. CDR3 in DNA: TGCAGTGCTATAGGGAAACTGTTTTTT. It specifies CSAIGKLFF.

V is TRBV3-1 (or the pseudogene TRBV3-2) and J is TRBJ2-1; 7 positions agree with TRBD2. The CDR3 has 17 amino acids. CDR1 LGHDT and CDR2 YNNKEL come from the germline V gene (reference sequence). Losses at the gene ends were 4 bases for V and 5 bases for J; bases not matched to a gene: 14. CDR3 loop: CASSPEGRGEKDNEQFF. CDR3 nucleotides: TGTGCCAGCAGCCCAGAGGGGAGGGGCGAGAAGGACAATGAGCAGTTCTTC.

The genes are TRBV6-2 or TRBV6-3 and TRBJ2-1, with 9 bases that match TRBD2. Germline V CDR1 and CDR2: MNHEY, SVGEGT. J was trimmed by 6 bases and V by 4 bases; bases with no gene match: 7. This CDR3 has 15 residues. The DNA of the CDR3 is TGTGCCAGCAGTTTCCGGGGACTAGCCCTCAATGAGCAGTTCTTC. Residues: CASSFRGLALNEQFF.

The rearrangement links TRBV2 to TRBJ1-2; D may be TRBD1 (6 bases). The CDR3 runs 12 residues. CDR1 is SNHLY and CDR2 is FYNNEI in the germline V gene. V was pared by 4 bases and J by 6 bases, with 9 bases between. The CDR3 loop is CASSVEGDGYTF. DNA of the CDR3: TGTGCCAGCAGTGTGGAGGGGGATGGCTACACCTTC. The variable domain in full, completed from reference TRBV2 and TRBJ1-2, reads EPEVTQTPSHQVTQMGQEVILRCVPISNHLYFYWYRQILGQKVEFLVSFYNNEISEKSEIFDDQFSVERPDGSNFTLKIRSTKLEDSAMYFCASSVEGDGYTFGSGTRLTVV.

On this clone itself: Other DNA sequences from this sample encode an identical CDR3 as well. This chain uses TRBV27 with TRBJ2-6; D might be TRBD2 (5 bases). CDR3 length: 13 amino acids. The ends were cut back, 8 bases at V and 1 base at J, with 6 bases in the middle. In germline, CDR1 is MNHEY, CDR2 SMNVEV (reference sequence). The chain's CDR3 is CASRGSGANVLTF. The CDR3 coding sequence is TGTGCCAGCCGCGGGTCTGGGGCCAACGTCCTGACTTTC.

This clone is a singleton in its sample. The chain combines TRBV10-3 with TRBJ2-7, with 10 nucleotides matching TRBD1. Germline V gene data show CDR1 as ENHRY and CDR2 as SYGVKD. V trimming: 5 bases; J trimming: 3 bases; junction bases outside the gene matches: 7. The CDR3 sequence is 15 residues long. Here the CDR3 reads CAISTDRGPLYEQYF. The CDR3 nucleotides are TGTGCCATCAGTACCGACAGGGGGCCCCTCTACGAGCAGTACTTC.